The sequence of this T cell receptor beta chain was determined in a study of shared clonotypes between healthy human individuals. Study-level points and caveats: Four donors shared roughly 5% of their naive CD4 clonotypes.

Only Caucasian adults living in Nashville, Tennessee served as donors. Between the trimmed V and J ends, which lost 5 bases and 2 bases, there was a span of 15 bases. The CDR3 sequence is 14 residues long. Germline V gene sequence: CDR1 GTSNPN, CDR2 SVGIG (reference sequence). Here immunoSEQ multiplex PCR was the method, and the copy in TCRdb shows in-frame clones only, minus some. This table has over a million clones, about 80% appearing once. With regard to this clone: What it recognizes is unknown.

This TCR was sampled from a man in his late teens or twenties in good health. V is TRBV30 and J is TRBJ1-2; D uncertain. The sample consisted of memory CD4+ T cells sorted from blood. Subset given: CD45RA-negative fraction. This CDR3 is CAWYDQVSNYGYTF. In DNA form, the CDR3 reads TGTGCCTGGTATGACCAAGTTTCAAACTATGGCTACACCTTC.